Listed here are 31 T cell receptor beta chains from one sample, sequenced in a study of shared clonotypes between healthy human individuals (dated by TCRdb to about 2020). Libraries came from the immunoSEQ multiplex PCR assay. Here the immuneACCESS table is served through TCRdb, limited to in-frame sequences with V and J called. Missing clones are a known gap in these copies; in checked studies unresolved V genes cover under half, and the rest lacks a known reason. Recorded for this sample are about 2.4 million clones; 80% to 95% of them occurred a single time. Approximately 0.37% of the sample goes to the ten largest clones. Sequenced: naive CD4+ T cells from PBMCs. The cell subset or site label on this specimen signifies: CD45RA+ positively selected. These receptors came from a man younger than 30 in good health. Some clones in this sample may be carry-over from other donors' samples.

The V call is TRBV18, the J call TRBJ2-1; 8 bases align to TRBD2. There are 13 residues in the CDR3. V lost 3 bases and J lost 8; bases outside the gene matches: 3. Germline values: CDR1 KGHSH, CDR2 LQKENI. In DNA form, the CDR3 reads TGTGCCAGCTCACCGGGACTAGTCGATGAGCAGTTCTTC. It yields the protein CASSPGLVDEQFF. Together with reference TRBV18 and TRBJ2-1, the CDR3 gives the full variable domain: NAGVMQNPRHLVRRRGQEARLRCSPMKGHSHVYWYRQLPEEGLKFMVYLQKENIIDESGMPKERFSAEFPKEGPSILRIQQVVRGDSAAYFCASSPGLVDEQFFGPGTRLTVL.

The chain employs TRBV5-8 and TRBJ2-3; 10 bases are shared with TRBD2. Germline V gives CDR1 SGHTS, CDR2 YDEGEE. V shed 4 bases, J shed 3 bases, and the junction held 8 bases outside the gene matches. The length of the CDR3 is 16 residues. This CDR3 is CASSGGLAPGTDTQYF. The CDR3 bases are TGTGCCAGCAGCGGGGGACTAGCGCCCGGGACAGATACGCAGTATTTT.

This chain joins TRBV7-6 and TRBJ2-5; D not resolved. The CDR3 has 14 amino acids. V gave up 5 bases and J gave up 7 bases, with 17 bases separating them. The germline V gene has CDR1 SGHVS and CDR2 FNYEAQ. The CDR3 region is CASSLSRMTGTQYF. The CDR3 bases are TGTGCCAGCAGCCTCAGCAGGATGACCGGGACCCAGTACTTC.

V is TRBV6-5 and J is TRBJ1-2; a weak D match, TRBD1 (5 bases). Per germline, CDR1 MNHEY and CDR2 SVGAGI. Trimming left V 9 bases short and J 5 bases short, with 19 bases between. CDR3 size: 14 residues. DNA for the CDR3: TGTGCCAGTACTTCTGGGCAGGGCCTTTATGGCTACACCTTC. Translated: CASTSGQGLYGYTF.

The genes are TRBV29-1 and TRBJ2-5, with 7 bases matching TRBD2. Germline trimming cut 3 bases from V and 4 bases from J; bases unmatched to any gene: 8. This CDR3 has 14 amino acids. Germline values: CDR1 SQVTM, CDR2 ANQGSEA. In DNA, the CDR3 is TGCAGCGTTGACCGGCGCGGGAGTCCAGAGACCCAGTACTTC. Its translation is CSVDRRGSPETQYF.

The sample holds one count of this clone. The V and J genes are TRBV7-6 and TRBJ2-3, with 10 bases matching TRBD1. Germline trimming cut 4 bases from V and 1 base from J; bases unmatched to any gene: 5. The CDR3 has 16 residues. The germline V gene encodes CDR1 SGHVS and CDR2 FNYEAQ. CDR3 protein: CASSSTGTGGTDTQYF. The DNA for the CDR3 is TGTGCCAGCAGCTCCACCGGGACAGGGGGCACAGATACGCAGTATTTT.

This chain joins TRBV7-8 and TRBJ2-2, with 7 nucleotides matching TRBD2. V was clipped by 1 base and J by 1 base; unmatched bases: 3. The CDR3 runs 16 residues. Germline V gene data show CDR1 as SGHVS and CDR2 as FQNEAQ. The CDR3: CASSLVASGNTGELFF. The CDR3 coding sequence is TGTGCCAGCAGCTTAGTGGCTAGCGGGAACACCGGGGAGCTGTTTTTT. The full variable domain, in which reference TRBV7-8 and TRBJ2-2 provide the parts outside the CDR3, is GAGVSQSPRYKVAKRGQDVALRCDPISGHVSLFWYQQALGQGPEFLTYFQNEAQLDKSGLPSDRFFAERPEGSVSTLKIQRTQQEDSAVYLCASSLVASGNTGELFFGEGSRLTVL.

As to this clone: The sample has other DNA sequences that encode this CDR3 too. CDR3 sequence reads: CASSLVGTSNEQFF. The DNA for the CDR3 is TGCGCCAGCAGCTTGGTAGGTACGTCCAATGAGCAGTTCTTC. The gene calls are TRBV5-1 and TRBJ2-1; D remains ambiguous. CDR1 SGHRS and CDR2 YFSETQ come from the germline V gene. The V gene lost 0 bases and the J gene lost 6 bases, with 10 bases spanning the gap. This CDR3 is built from 14 residues.

This clone was observed a single time. The same CDR3 is also encoded by other DNA sequences in this sample. The V call is TRBV30, the J call TRBJ1-3; weak D call: TRBD1 (6 bases). The germline V gene has CDR1 GTSNPN and CDR2 SVGIG (reference sequence). This CDR3 region has 13 residues. The germline V and J ends were trimmed by 2 bases and 7 bases, with 12 bases remaining between them. The CDR3 DNA reads TGTGCCTGGAGTTACAGGGTCGGGAACACCATATATTTT. This encodes CAWSYRVGNTIYF.

This chain uses TRBV28 with TRBJ2-2; TRBD2 matches at 8 bases. The trim removed 8 bases at V and 8 bases at J, leaving 4 bases unmatched. There are 12 residues in the CDR3. Per germline, CDR1 MDHEN and CDR2 SYDVKM. CDR3 in amino acids: CASQTSAGELFF. Written as DNA, the CDR3 is TGTGCCAGCCAGACTAGCGCAGGGGAGCTGTTTTTT.

This chain uses TRBV5-1 with TRBJ1-1; the D is unclear. There are 16 residues in the CDR3. From germline, CDR1 is SGHRS and CDR2 YFSETQ. V dropped 0 bases and J dropped 4 bases, with 16 bases sitting between them. In DNA form, the CDR3 reads TGCGCCAGCAGCTTGGTGGCTCCCGGACCCTCCACTGAAGCTTTCTTT. Translated, it gives CASSLVAPGPSTEAFF.

V is TRBV4-1 and J is TRBJ2-1; 13 nucleotides agree with TRBD2. CDR1 is MGHRA, CDR2 YSYEKL, per germline. The ends lost 1 base at V and 5 bases at J; junction bases unmatched: 5. This CDR3 has 17 amino acids. The CDR3 region has the DNA TGCGCCAGCAGCCAAGGACTAGCGGGAGGCCGAGACAATGAGCAGTTCTTC. This gives the protein CASSQGLAGGRDNEQFF.

The chain couples TRBV4-1 to TRBJ2-3; TRBD1 is a possible D gene (5 bases). Trimming pared 2 bases from V and 2 bases from J, leaving 14 bases between. The germline V gene has CDR1 MGHRA and CDR2 YSYEKL. The CDR3 is 16 residues long. CDR3 protein: CASSQSLRQTTDTQYF. CDR3 DNA sequence: TGCGCCAGCAGCCAATCCCTGAGACAGACCACAGATACGCAGTATTTT.

In this sample, this clone turned up a few times. Other DNA sequences from this sample encode an identical CDR3 as well. The rearrangement uses TRBV5-1 and TRBJ2-1; 7 positions agree with TRBD1. The V segment lost 4 bases and the J segment 5 bases; nucleotides outside the gene matches: 3. From germline, CDR1 is SGHRS and CDR2 YFSETQ. The CDR3 is 13 amino acids. DNA of the CDR3: TGCGCCAGCAGCCCGGGACAGAACAATGAGCAGTTCTTC. It encodes CASSPGQNNEQFF. Full variable domain (remainder filled in from reference TRBV5-1 and TRBJ2-1): KAGVTQTPRYLIKTRGQQVTLSCSPISGHRSVSWYQQTPGQGLQFLFEYFSETQRNKGNFPGRFSGRQFSNSRSEMNVSTLELGDSALYLCASSPGQNNEQFFGPGTRLTVL.

The V call is TRBV27, the J call TRBJ2-3, with 8 nucleotides matching TRBD2. The V gene's germline CDR1 is MNHEY and CDR2 SMNVEV (reference sequence). This CDR3 contains 14 residues. V lost 2 bases to trimming and J lost 5 bases; unmatched junction nucleotides: 3. In nucleotides, the CDR3 is TGTGCCAGCAGTTTAACCGGGACTAGAGATACGCAGTATTTT. It specifies CASSLTGTRDTQYF.

The chain employs TRBV9 and TRBJ1-2; 7 positions match TRBD1. CDR1 is SGDLS, CDR2 YYNGEE, per germline. V shed 0 bases, J shed 4 bases, and the junction held 3 bases outside the gene matches. The CDR3 spans 14 residues. CDR3 amino acids: CASSVEGAGYGYTF. The CDR3 region has the DNA TGTGCCAGCAGCGTAGAGGGGGCGGGCTATGGCTACACCTTC.

V is TRBV5-4 and J is TRBJ1-4; a possible D gene is TRBD1 (5 bases). With 3 bases removed from V and 2 bases from J, the gap between germline ends came to 11 bases. Per germline, CDR1 SGHNT and CDR2 YYREEE (reference sequence). CDR3 length: 15 residues. As DNA, the CDR3 is TGTGCCAGCAGCTGGGGGGGGATTACTAATGAAAAACTGTTTTTT. It yields the protein CASSWGGITNEKLFF.

The chain joins TRBV6-5 to TRBJ1-6; possibly TRBD1 for D (6 bases). Trimming took 10 bases from V and 6 from J, leaving 19 bases between them. The CDR3 covers 15 residues. The germline V gene encodes CDR1 MNHEY and CDR2 SVGAGI. This CDR3 reads CATRRALDSNSPLHF. In DNA, the CDR3 is TGTGCCACCCGACGTGCGTTGGACAGTAATTCACCCCTCCACTTT.

As to this clone: This CDR3 is also generated by other DNA sequences in the sample. This chain uses TRBV7-7 with TRBJ2-1, with 11 bases aligning to TRBD2. CDR3 size: 16 residues. Losses at the gene ends were 5 bases for V and 8 bases for J; bases not matched to a gene: 11. The germline V gene has CDR1 SSHAT and CDR2 FNYEAQ (reference sequence). The CDR3 region is CASSLLAGGPKYEQFF. CDR3 DNA sequence: TGTGCCAGCAGCCTCCTAGCGGGAGGCCCTAAGTATGAGCAGTTCTTC.

The chain couples TRBV9 to TRBJ2-7; possibly TRBD1 or TRBD2 for D (5 bases each). V was shortened by 0 bases and J by 2 bases, with 15 bases between the two germline ends. The CDR3 contains 16 residues. CDR1 SGDLS and CDR2 YYNGEE come from the germline V gene. The CDR3 here is CASSVDVGQGAYEQYF. The CDR3 DNA reads TGTGCCAGCAGCGTAGATGTCGGTCAGGGAGCCTACGAGCAGTACTTC.

This chain's CDR3 is CASSEVGTFATNEKLFF. DNA of the CDR3: TGTGCCAGCAGTGAAGTCGGAACCTTTGCAACTAATGAAAAACTGTTTTTT. The genes are TRBV6-1 and TRBJ1-4; no clear D. Germline-derived CDR1 and CDR2 are MNHNS and SASEGT. V lost 1 base to trimming and J lost 0 bases, with 12 bases between them. This CDR3 comprises 17 residues.

CDR3 residues: CASSLDRTGIEGYTF. The CDR3, as DNA: TGTGCCAGCAGCTTAGACCGGACAGGGATAGAGGGCTACACCTTC. The chain uses TRBV7-2 and TRBJ1-2, with 8 nucleotides matching TRBD1. The germline CDR1 and CDR2 sequences are SGHTA and FQGNSA. There are 15 residues in the CDR3. J was trimmed by 8 bases and V by 1 base; bases with no gene match: 9.

This rearrangement joins TRBV7-2 to TRBJ1-5, with a tentative D call TRBD1 (5 bases). Germline V gene lookup returns CDR1 SGHTA and CDR2 FQGNSA. Trimming took off 2 bases at V and 1 base at J, with 12 bases between the two ends. The CDR3 is 16 amino acids. Written as DNA, the CDR3 is TGTGCCAGCAGCTTATTAGGCAGGGCCAGCAATCAGCCCCAGCATTTT. Encoded protein: CASSLLGRASNQPQHF.

The V gene is TRBV27, the J gene TRBJ1-1; a possible D gene is TRBD1 (6 bases). Germline CDR1 and CDR2: MNHEY and SMNVEV (reference sequence). CDR3 length equals 14 residues. Trimming took 2 bases from V and 11 from J, leaving 18 bases between them. The DNA for the CDR3 is TGTGCCAGCAGTTTAACCTCAGGGGTTGGGGCGGCTTTCTTT. It codes for CASSLTSGVGAAFF.

The chain carries TRBV5-6 and TRBJ2-1, with D possibly called TRBD1 or TRBD2 (6 bases each). The CDR3 totals 17 residues. V was shortened by 4 bases and J by 0 bases, with 17 bases between the two germline ends. Per germline, CDR1 SGHDT and CDR2 YYEEEE. Written as DNA, the CDR3 is TGTGCCAGCAGCCCCATTAGCCGGGGGCCCTCCTACAATGAGCAGTTCTTC. Translated, it gives CASSPISRGPSYNEQFF. The full variable domain, its missing parts supplied by reference TRBV5-6 and TRBJ2-1, is DAGVTQSPTHLIKTRGQQVTLRCSPKSGHDTVSWYQQALGQGPQFIFQYYEEEERQRGNFPDRFSGHQFPNYSSELNVNALLLGDSALYLCASSPISRGPSYNEQFFGPGTRLTVL.

The chain combines TRBV5-4 with TRBJ1-1; D is ambiguous. The germline V and J ends were trimmed by 1 base and 1 base, with 17 bases remaining between them. CDR3 length: 17 amino acids. The germline V gene encodes CDR1 SGHNT and CDR2 YYREEE (reference sequence). The CDR3 protein is CASSLFAVRQTNTEAFF. The CDR3, as DNA: TGTGCCAGCAGCTTGTTCGCCGTCAGGCAAACGAACACTGAAGCTTTCTTT.

The gene calls are TRBV6-5 and TRBJ1-2; 7 nucleotides match TRBD1. The CDR3 is made up of 14 amino acids. Germline V gene lookup returns CDR1 MNHEY and CDR2 SVGAGI. J lost 4 bases, V lost 2 bases, and 4 bases had no gene match. In DNA form, the CDR3 reads TGTGCCAGCAGTTACCGGGACAGATCCTATGGCTACACCTTC. Amino acid sequence: CASSYRDRSYGYTF.

V usage is TRBV5-6 and J usage is TRBJ2-1; D unresolved. Trimming took off 3 bases at V and 3 bases at J, with 10 bases between the two ends. Per the germline V gene, CDR1 is SGHDT and CDR2 is YYEEEE. CDR3 size: 14 residues. In nucleotides, the CDR3 is TGTGCCAGCAGCTCGAACTTCGTCTACAATGAGCAGTTCTTC. Encoded protein: CASSSNFVYNEQFF.

The CDR3 loop is CSVIGRMNTEAFF. The CDR3, as DNA: TGCAGCGTTATAGGTCGTATGAACACTGAAGCTTTCTTT. This chain uses TRBV29-1 with TRBJ1-1; D not resolved. Trimming took 5 bases from V and 0 from J, leaving 10 bases between them. This CDR3 contains 13 residues. Germline V gives CDR1 SQVTM, CDR2 ANQGSEA.

The chain combines TRBV29-1 with TRBJ1-3, with D uncertain. Trimming cost V 7 bases and J 4 bases, with 8 bases left between them. CDR1 is SQVTM and CDR2 is ANQGSEA in the germline V gene. The CDR3 spans 11 residues. CDR3 sequence: CSAWAGNTIYF. The DNA for the CDR3 is TGCAGCGCCTGGGCGGGAAACACCATATATTTT.

V gene TRBV7-3 combines with J gene TRBJ2-3; the D gene is possibly TRBD2 (5 bases). Germline CDR1 and CDR2: SGHTA and FQGTGA. The V and J ends lost 3 bases and 4 bases respectively, with 17 bases between them. The CDR3 totals 16 residues. The CDR3 DNA reads as TGTGCCAGCAGCTTCCCGCCGGGTGGGAGTTCAGATACGCAGTATTTT. It specifies CASSFPPGGSSDTQYF.